These 25 T cell receptor beta chains share one sample of origin, sequenced in a study of cytomegalovirus exposure and HLA in healthy donors. Use of 60 Vbeta and 13 Jbeta primers characterized the PCR. Sequenced by immunoSEQ multiplex PCR; TCRdb stores in-frame clones only, minus some. The sample has some 270,000 clones, roughly 80% seen once. Sequencing was carried out using PBMCs. The origin of the receptors is a girl aged 2-10 years in good health and CMV-seronegative.

This chain uses TRBV19 with TRBJ1-5, with unresolved D. Per germline, CDR1 LNHDA and CDR2 SQIVND (reference sequence). The length of the CDR3 is 13 residues. With 6 bases removed from V and 3 bases from J, the gap between germline ends came to 9 bases. CDR3 nucleotides: TGTGCCAGTAGCCTTGAGTCCAATCAGCCCCAGCATTTT. Its protein product is CASSLESNQPQHF.

This clone was picked up a small number of times. This chain uses TRBV13 with TRBJ2-3; 10 positions agree with TRBD1. V trimming: 5 bases; J trimming: 7 bases; junction bases outside the gene matches: 12. The V gene's germline CDR1 is PRHDT and CDR2 FYEKMQ (reference sequence). The CDR3 spans 16 residues. DNA for the CDR3: TGTGCCAGCAGCACCGCTCGGACAGGGGGGAGGAATACGCAGTATTTT. Translating gives CASSTARTGGRNTQYF.

V is TRBV6-1 and J is TRBJ1-2; 12 positions agree with TRBD1. CDR3 length: 15 residues. CDR1 and CDR2 (germline): MNHNS, SASEGT. Trimming at V came to 5 bases and at J to 7 bases, leaving 8 bases not matched to a gene. The CDR3 protein is CASSSIGTGGFGYTF. CDR3 nucleotide sequence: TGTGCCAGCAGTAGTATCGGGACAGGGGGCTTTGGCTACACCTTC.

This clone was observed a few times. The rearrangement uses TRBV10-1 and TRBJ1-3, with D unresolved. V lost 4 bases and J 0 bases, leaving 10 bases between the germline ends. The CDR3 loop spans 15 amino acids. Looked up from germline, CDR1 is WNHNN and CDR2 is SYGVQD (reference sequence). In DNA form, the CDR3 reads TGCGCCAGCAGTGCCGGGGAACGCTCTGGAAACACCATATATTTT. Translation: CASSAGERSGNTIYF.

The chain couples TRBV11-3 to TRBJ2-5; no clear D gene. Germline V lookup: CDR1 SGHNT, CDR2 YENEEA. CDR3 length equals 13 residues. Trimming removed 0 bases at V and 5 bases at J, with 7 bases between. CDR3 sequence (DNA): TGTGCCAGCAGCTTAGATATCAGTGAGACCCAGTACTTC. Its translation is CASSLDISETQYF. The entire variable domain, with the rest obtained from reference TRBV11-3 and TRBJ2-5, is as follows: EAGVVQSPRYKIIEKKQPVAFWCNPISGHNTLYWYLQNLGQGPELLIRYENEEAVDDSQLPKDRFSAERLKGVDSTLKIQPAELGDSAVYLCASSLDISETQYFGPGTRLLVL.

The chain links TRBV7-9 to TRBJ2-1, with 14 bases fitting TRBD2. The V gene end was trimmed by 5 bases and the J gene end by 8 bases; junction bases not matched to a gene: 8. This CDR3 comprises 16 residues. Germline V lookup: CDR1 SEHNR, CDR2 FQNEAQ (reference sequence). The CDR3 protein is CASSPRPGLAGDEQFF. In nucleotides, the CDR3 is TGTGCCAGCAGCCCCCGCCCGGGACTAGCGGGAGATGAGCAGTTCTTC. Based on the CDR3 plus reference TRBV7-9 and TRBJ2-1, the full variable domain is DTGVSQNPRHKITKRGQNVTFRCDPISEHNRLYWYRQTLGQGPEFLTYFQNEAQLEKSRLLSDRFSAERPKGSFSTLEIQRTEQGDSAMYLCASSPRPGLAGDEQFFGPGTRLTVL.

The J gene is TRBJ2-3, the V gene TRBV2, with D perhaps TRBD2 (6 bases). The germline V gene has CDR1 SNHLY and CDR2 FYNNEI. V lost 6 bases and J lost 8, with 24 bases in between. The CDR3 runs to 16 residues. The DNA of the CDR3 is TGTGCCAGCAGGGGACTTCCTTATTCACACAGATTTACGCAGTATTTT. This translates into CASRGLPYSHRFTQYF.

The J gene is TRBJ2-3, the V gene TRBV4-1; 12 positions match TRBD2. Germline V gene lookup returns CDR1 MGHRA and CDR2 YSYEKL. This CDR3 comprises 20 residues. V was pared by 4 bases and J by 4 bases, with 18 bases of the junction left unmatched. The CDR3 DNA is TGCGCCAGCAGCCGCTTCGGACTAGCGGGGCCCTTCAGCAGGCCAGATACGCAGTATTTT. Translated: CASSRFGLAGPFSRPDTQYF.

There are a few counts of this clone. V gene TRBV30 combines with J gene TRBJ2-3, with 7 bases lining up with TRBD2. The CDR3 runs 16 residues. From germline, CDR1 is GTSNPN and CDR2 SVGIG (reference sequence). V shed 0 bases and J 6 bases; nucleotides not matched to a gene: 12. In DNA, the CDR3 is TGTGCCTGGAGTGTTGCCAAGCGGGAAGGAAGGGATACGCAGTATTTT. It yields the protein CAWSVAKREGRDTQYF.

The V and J genes are TRBV7-8 and TRBJ1-1, with D possibly TRBD1 on 5 matching bases. This CDR3 is 16 amino acids long. Germline-derived CDR1 and CDR2 are SGHVS and FQNEAQ. Deletions cut 2 bases from V and 1 base from J, with 14 bases between. CDR3 in amino acids: CASSLYQGARNTEAFF. For the CDR3, the DNA is TGTGCCAGCAGCTTATATCAGGGCGCGAGGAACACTGAAGCTTTCTTT.

This chain connects TRBV7-8 to TRBJ2-3, with D possibly TRBD2 on 5 matching bases. CDR3 length: 14 amino acids. CDR1 and CDR2 (germline): SGHVS, FQNEAQ. V was clipped by 2 bases and J by 3 bases, with 9 bases between them. CDR3 region: CASSLSRTTDTQYF. Here the CDR3 DNA reads TGTGCCAGCAGCTTATCCCGGACTACAGATACGCAGTATTTT.

The rearrangement joins TRBV2 to TRBJ2-5; 7 positions match TRBD2. This CDR3 has 14 amino acids. After removal of 4 bases from V and 1 base from J, the junction contained 3 bases not matched to a gene. Germline CDR1 is SNHLY and CDR2 is FYNNEI. The CDR3 loop reads CASSGDYLQETQYF. The CDR3 bases are TGTGCCAGCAGTGGGGACTATCTCCAAGAGACCCAGTACTTC.

This clone has just one count. The rearrangement joins TRBV11-2 to TRBJ2-1, with 11 positions matching TRBD2. The CDR3 length is 15 residues. After removal of 5 bases from V and 7 bases from J, the junction contained 7 bases not matched to a gene. From germline, CDR1 is SGHAT and CDR2 FQNNGV. The CDR3 reads CASSPLAGDGNEQFF. DNA of the CDR3: TGTGCCAGCAGCCCACTAGCGGGAGACGGTAATGAGCAGTTCTTC.

On this clone: The sample holds other DNA sequences that translate to the same CDR3. The V call is TRBV27, the J call TRBJ2-7; 7 bases match TRBD2. The V and J ends lost 2 bases and 2 bases, in that order; junction bases with no gene match: 0. Germline-derived CDR1 and CDR2 are MNHEY and SMNVEV (reference sequence). The CDR3 has 13 residues. This CDR3 reads CASSLTSAYEQYF. The CDR3 nucleotides read TGTGCCAGCAGTTTAACTAGCGCCTACGAGCAGTACTTC.

This clone is a singleton in its sample. The V and J genes are TRBV5-4 and TRBJ2-1; TRBD2 matches 7 bases. With 4 bases clipped from V and 0 bases from J, the junction kept 7 bases outside the gene matches. This CDR3 is built from 16 residues. Germline-derived CDR1 and CDR2 are SGHNT and YYREEE (reference sequence). CDR3 nucleotides: TGTGCCAGCAGCACTCCTAGCGGTAGCTCCTACAATGAGCAGTTCTTC. This codes for CASSTPSGSSYNEQFF.

The rearrangement links TRBV9 to TRBJ1-2, with 9 bases matching TRBD1. V lost 4 bases to trimming and J lost 7 bases; unmatched junction nucleotides: 11. Per the germline V gene, CDR1 is SGDLS and CDR2 is YYNGEE. The CDR3 covers 15 residues. The CDR3 loop reads CASSTTGTGTSGYTF. In nucleotides, the CDR3 is TGTGCCAGCAGCACCACCGGGACAGGGACCTCTGGCTACACCTTC.

This sequence joins TRBV7-9 and TRBJ2-1, with D unresolved. The CDR3 covers 13 residues. Between the trimmed V and J ends, which lost 5 bases and 10 bases, there was a span of 15 bases. In germline, CDR1 is SEHNR, CDR2 FQNEAQ (reference sequence). The CDR3 coding sequence is TGTGCCAGCAGCCTAGACCACCCGAGGGAGCAGTTCTTC. This translates into CASSLDHPREQFF.

The J gene is TRBJ2-2, the V gene TRBV9; D gene uncertain. Germline values: CDR1 SGDLS, CDR2 YYNGEE. V lost 4 bases and J lost 0, with 4 bases in between. This CDR3 has 13 amino acids. CDR3 region: CASSSTNTGELFF. CDR3 nucleotide sequence: TGTGCCAGCAGCTCTACGAACACCGGGGAGCTGTTTTTT.

The V and J genes are TRBV14 and TRBJ1-1, with 7 bases that match TRBD1. CDR1 is SGHDN, CDR2 FVKESK, per germline. V dropped 4 bases and J dropped 1; count of bases not matched to a gene: 3. The CDR3 length is 14 residues. The CDR3 region has the DNA TGTGCCAGCAGCCTCAGGGGGTGGAACACTGAAGCTTTCTTT. Protein product: CASSLRGWNTEAFF.

This clone was seen a handful of times. J is TRBJ2-1 and V is TRBV5-1; 14 bases align to TRBD2. Germline loops: CDR1 SGHRS, CDR2 YFSETQ. J was trimmed by 1 base and V by 2 bases; bases with no gene match: 5. The CDR3 consists of 18 residues. The CDR3 sequence is CASSFAGTSGGSYNEQFF. The CDR3 coding sequence is TGCGCCAGCAGCTTTGCCGGGACTAGCGGGGGATCCTACAATGAGCAGTTCTTC.

The chain carries TRBV5-4 and TRBJ2-1, with D tentatively TRBD2 (6 bases). CDR3 length: 14 amino acids. Germline V CDR1 and CDR2: SGHNT, YYREEE (reference sequence). V was pared by 3 bases and J by 8 bases, with 15 bases between. CDR3 sequence reads: CASSWTNGNYEQFF. CDR3 sequence (DNA): TGTGCCAGCAGCTGGACTAACGGGAATTATGAGCAGTTCTTC. Full variable domain (remainder filled in from reference TRBV5-4 and TRBJ2-1): ETGVTQSPTHLIKTRGQQVTLRCSSQSGHNTVSWYQQALGQGPQFIFQYYREEENGRGNFPPRFSGLQFPNYSSELNVNALELDDSALYLCASSWTNGNYEQFFGPGTRLTVL.

The chain carries TRBV5-1 and TRBJ2-3; 7 positions match TRBD2. CDR3 length equals 16 residues. The J segment lost 0 bases and the V segment lost 5 bases, leaving 9 bases of the junction unmatched. CDR1 and CDR2 (germline): SGHRS, YFSETQ. CDR3 bases: TGCGCCAGCAGGAGCGGGACCGGGGGGAGCACAGATACGCAGTATTTT. Protein product: CASRSGTGGSTDTQYF.

V and J are TRBV18 and TRBJ2-7; 11 bases line up with TRBD2. The CDR3 runs to 16 residues. V lost 4 bases to trimming and J lost 7 bases; unmatched junction nucleotides: 12. Germline loops: CDR1 KGHSH, CDR2 LQKENI. For the CDR3, the DNA is TGTGCCAGCTCACGACTTCGACTAGCGGGATTGCTTGAGCAGTACTTC. It translates to CASSRLRLAGLLEQYF.

V usage is TRBV27 and J usage is TRBJ2-1; TRBD2 aligns across 9 bases. CDR1 is MNHEY and CDR2 is SMNVEV in the germline V gene (reference sequence). Trimming took 7 bases from V and 2 from J; bases not matched to a gene: 6. The CDR3 has 15 amino acids. The CDR3 DNA reads as TGTGCCAGCACCGCTAGCGGGGTCCCCTACAATGAGCAGTTCTTC. It encodes CASTASGVPYNEQFF.

This chain connects TRBV5-1 to TRBJ1-4; 8 bases fit TRBD1. CDR3 length: 14 amino acids. Germline lookup yields CDR1 SGHRS and CDR2 YFSETQ. V lost 2 bases, J lost 8 bases, and 5 bases stayed unmatched. CDR3 residues: CASSFRQGKEKLFF. Written as DNA, the CDR3 is TGCGCCAGCAGCTTTCGACAGGGGAAGGAAAAACTGTTTTTT.